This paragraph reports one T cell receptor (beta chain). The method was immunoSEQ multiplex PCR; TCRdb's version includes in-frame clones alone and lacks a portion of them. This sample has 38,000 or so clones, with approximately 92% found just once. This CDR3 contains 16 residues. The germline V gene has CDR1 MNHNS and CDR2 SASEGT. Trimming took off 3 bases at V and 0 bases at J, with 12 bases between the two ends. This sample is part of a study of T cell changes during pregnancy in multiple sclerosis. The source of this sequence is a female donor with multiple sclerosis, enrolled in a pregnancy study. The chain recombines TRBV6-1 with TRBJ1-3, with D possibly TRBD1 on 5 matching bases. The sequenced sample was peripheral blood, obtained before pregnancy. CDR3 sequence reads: CASSDRTFSSGNTIYF. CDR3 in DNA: TGTGCCAGCAGTGATCGGACATTCAGCTCTGGAAACACCATATATTTT.